This T cell receptor (beta chain) comes out of a study of CD8+CD57+ T cells in acquired aplastic anemia. Study context: The average for DNA from sorted CD4+ and CD8+ cells was approximately 3.2 ug.

Genomic DNA served as template for TCR beta VDJ and CDR3 profiling. TCRdb independently ran MiXCR on the reads; one entry per CDR3 protein. This sample carries approximately 250,000 distinct CDR3 sequences, 70% to 85% of them seen once, and the ten largest clones take 35% to 50%. CDR1 and CDR2 (germline): SEHNR, FQNEAQ (reference sequence). The CDR3 covers 13 residues. About this clonotype: The antigen remains undetermined. The junction and the germline gene differ at one end; a read error may be behind it.

An expansion of CD8+CD57+ cells by flow cytometry had been shown in patients chosen for sequencing. The cohort consisted entirely of patients having severe acquired aplastic anemia. General study results and limits: The study identified more than 25 CD8+ CDR3 sequences shared by patients and controls. Patients and controls had CD8+ Simpson's diversity values that were not significantly distinct.

The TCR sequence derives from a human donor with aplastic anemia. Material: sorted CD4+, CD8+, or CD8+CD57+ T cells (not recorded which) from PBMCs. This sequence joins TRBV7-9 and TRBJ1-2; tentative D call: TRBD1 (6 bases). The CDR3: CASSQGGLSGYTF. CDR3 sequence (DNA): TGCGCCAGCAGCCAAGGGGGACTGTCGGGCTACACCTTC.